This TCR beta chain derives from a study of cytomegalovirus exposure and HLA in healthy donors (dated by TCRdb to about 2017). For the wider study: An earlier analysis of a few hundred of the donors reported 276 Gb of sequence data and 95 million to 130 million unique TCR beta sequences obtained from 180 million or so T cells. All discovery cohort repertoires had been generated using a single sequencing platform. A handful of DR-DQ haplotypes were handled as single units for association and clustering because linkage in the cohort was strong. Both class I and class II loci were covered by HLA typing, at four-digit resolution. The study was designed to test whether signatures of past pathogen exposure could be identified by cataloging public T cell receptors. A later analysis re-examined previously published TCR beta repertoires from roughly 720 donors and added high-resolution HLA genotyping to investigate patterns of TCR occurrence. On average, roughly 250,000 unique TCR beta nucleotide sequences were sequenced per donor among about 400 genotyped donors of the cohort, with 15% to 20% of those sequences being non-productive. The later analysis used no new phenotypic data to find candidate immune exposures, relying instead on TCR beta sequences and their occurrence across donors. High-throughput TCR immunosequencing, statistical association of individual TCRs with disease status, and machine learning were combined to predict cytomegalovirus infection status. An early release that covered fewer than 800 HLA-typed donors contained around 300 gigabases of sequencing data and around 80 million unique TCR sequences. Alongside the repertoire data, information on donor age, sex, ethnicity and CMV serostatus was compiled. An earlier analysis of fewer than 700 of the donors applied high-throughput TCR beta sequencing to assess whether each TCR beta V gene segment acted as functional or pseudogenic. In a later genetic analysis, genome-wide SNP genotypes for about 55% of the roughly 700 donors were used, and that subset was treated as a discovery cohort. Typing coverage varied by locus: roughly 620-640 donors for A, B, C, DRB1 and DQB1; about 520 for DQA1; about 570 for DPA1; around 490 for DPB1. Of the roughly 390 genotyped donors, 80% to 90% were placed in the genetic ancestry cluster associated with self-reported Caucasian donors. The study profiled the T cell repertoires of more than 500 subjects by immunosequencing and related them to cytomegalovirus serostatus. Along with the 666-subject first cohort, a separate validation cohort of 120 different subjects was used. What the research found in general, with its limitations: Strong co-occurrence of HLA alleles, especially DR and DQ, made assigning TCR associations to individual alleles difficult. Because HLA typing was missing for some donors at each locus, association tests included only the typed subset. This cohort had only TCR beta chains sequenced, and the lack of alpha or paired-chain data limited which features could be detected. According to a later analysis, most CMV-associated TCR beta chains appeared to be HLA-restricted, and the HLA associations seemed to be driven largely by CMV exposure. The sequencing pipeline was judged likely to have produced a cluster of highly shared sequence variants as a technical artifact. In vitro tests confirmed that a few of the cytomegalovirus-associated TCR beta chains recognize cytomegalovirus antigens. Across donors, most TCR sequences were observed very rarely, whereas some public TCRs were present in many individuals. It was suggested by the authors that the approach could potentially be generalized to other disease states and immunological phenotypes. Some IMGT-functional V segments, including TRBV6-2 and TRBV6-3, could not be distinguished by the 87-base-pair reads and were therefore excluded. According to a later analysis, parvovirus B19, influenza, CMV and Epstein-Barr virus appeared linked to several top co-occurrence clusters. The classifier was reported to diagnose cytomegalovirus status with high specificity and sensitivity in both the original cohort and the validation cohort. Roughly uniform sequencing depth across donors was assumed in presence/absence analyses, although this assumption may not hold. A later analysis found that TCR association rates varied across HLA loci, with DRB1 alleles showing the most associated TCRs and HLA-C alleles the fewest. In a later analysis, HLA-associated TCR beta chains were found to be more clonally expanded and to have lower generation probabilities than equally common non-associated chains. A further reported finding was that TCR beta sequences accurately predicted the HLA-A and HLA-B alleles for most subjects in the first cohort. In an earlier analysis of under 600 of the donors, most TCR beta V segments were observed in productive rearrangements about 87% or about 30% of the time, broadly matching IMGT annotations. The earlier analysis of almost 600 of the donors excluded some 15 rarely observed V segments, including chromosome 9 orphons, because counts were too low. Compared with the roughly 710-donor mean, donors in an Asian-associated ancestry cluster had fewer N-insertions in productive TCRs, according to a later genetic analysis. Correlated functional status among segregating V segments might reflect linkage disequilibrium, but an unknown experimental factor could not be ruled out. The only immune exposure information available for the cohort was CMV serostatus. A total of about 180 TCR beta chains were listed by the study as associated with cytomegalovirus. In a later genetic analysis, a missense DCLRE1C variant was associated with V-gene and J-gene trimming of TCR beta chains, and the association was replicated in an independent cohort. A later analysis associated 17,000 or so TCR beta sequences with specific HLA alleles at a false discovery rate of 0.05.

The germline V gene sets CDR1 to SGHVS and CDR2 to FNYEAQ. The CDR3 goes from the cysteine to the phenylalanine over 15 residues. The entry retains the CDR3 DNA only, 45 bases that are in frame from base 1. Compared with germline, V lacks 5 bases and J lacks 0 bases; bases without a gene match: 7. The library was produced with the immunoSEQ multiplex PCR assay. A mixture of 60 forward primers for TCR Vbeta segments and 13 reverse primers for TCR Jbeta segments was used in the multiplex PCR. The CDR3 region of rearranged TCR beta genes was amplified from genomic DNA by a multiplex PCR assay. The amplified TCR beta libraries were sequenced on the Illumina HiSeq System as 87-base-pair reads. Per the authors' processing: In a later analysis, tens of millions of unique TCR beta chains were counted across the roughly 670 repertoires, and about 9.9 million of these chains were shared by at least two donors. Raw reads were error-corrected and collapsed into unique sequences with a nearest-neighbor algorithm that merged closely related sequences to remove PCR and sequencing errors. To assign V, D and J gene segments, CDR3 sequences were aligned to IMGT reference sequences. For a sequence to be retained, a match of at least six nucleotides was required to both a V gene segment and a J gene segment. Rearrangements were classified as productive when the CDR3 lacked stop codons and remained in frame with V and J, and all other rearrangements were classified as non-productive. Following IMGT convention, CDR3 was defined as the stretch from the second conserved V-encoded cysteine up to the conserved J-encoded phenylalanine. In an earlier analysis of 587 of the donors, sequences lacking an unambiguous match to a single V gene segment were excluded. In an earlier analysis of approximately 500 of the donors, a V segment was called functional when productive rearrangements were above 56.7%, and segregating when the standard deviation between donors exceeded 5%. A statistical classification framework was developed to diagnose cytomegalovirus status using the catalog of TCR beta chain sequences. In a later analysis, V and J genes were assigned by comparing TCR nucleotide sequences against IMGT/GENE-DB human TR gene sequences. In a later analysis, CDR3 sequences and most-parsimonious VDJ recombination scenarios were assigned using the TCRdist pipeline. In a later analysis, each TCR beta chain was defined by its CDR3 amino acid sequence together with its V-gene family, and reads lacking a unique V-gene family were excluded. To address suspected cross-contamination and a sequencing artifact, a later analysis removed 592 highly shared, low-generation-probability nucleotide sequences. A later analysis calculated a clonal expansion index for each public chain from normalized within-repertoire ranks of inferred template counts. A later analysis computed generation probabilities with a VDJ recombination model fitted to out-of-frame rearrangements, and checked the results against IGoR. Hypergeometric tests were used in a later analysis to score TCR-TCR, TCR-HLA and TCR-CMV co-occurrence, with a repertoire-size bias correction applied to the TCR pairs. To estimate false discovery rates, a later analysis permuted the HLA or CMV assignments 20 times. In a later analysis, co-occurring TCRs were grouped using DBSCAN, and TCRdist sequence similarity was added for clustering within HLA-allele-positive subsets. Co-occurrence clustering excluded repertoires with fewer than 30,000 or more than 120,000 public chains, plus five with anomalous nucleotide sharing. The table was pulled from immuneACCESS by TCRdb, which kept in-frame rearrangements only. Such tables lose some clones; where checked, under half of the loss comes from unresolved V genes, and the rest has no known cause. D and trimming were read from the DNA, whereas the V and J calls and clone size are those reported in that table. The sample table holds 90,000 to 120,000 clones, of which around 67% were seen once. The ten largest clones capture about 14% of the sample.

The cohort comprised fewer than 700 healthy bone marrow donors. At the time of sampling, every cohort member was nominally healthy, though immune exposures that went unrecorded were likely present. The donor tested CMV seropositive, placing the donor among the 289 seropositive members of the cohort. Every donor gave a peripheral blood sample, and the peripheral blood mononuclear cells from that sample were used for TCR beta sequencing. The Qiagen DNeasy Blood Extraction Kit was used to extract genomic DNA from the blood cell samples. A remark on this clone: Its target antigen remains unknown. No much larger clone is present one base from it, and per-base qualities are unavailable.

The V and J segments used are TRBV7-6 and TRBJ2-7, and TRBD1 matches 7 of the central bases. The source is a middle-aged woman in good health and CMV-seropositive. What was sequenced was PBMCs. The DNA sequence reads TGTGCCAGCAGCAAATCGACAGGGAGCTCCTACGAGCAGTACTTC. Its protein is CASSKSTGSSYEQYF.